The clone carrying this TCR beta chain was recorded many times. The germline CDR1 and CDR2 sequences are MDHEN and SYDVKM. CDR3 length equals 13 residues. Trimming removed 3 bases from V and 4 bases from J, with 7 bases in between. Specified time point: patch test 3, about 24 weeks after DPC sensitization. The treatment: therapeutic diphenylcyclopropenone sensitization with weekly scalp DPC. Via MiXCR, TCRdb re-called the RACE reads, giving one row per CDR3 protein. The sample shows under 100,000 distinct CDR3 sequences, 10% to 11% of them seen only once. The sample originates from a study of human T cells and chemical hapten exposure.

Source: whole blood, taken in connection with sensitization to the hapten diphenylcyclopropenone (DPC). The TCR originated in a woman between 50 and 59 years old with alopecia areata. Some clones in this sample may be carry-over from other donors' samples. The chain has TRBV28 and TRBJ1-3; D is uncertain. The chain's CDR3 is CASSFLAGNTIYF. The CDR3 DNA sequence: TGTGCCAGCAGTTTCTTGGCGGGAAACACCATATATTTT.